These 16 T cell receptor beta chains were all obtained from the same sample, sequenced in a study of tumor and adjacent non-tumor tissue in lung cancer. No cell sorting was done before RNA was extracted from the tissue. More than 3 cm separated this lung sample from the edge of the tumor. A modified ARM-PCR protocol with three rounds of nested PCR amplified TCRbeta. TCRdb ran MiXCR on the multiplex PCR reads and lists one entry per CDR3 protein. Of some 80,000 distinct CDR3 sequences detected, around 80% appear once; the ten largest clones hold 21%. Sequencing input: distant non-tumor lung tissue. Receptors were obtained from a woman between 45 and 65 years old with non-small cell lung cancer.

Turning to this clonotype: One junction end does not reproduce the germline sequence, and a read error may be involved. The CDR3 DNA follows: TGCAGTGTTGAATCTAAGGACAGGGTGACTTACAATGAGCAGTTCTTC. Residues: CSVESKDRVTYNEQFF. The chain employs TRBV29-1 and TRBJ2-1; 8 positions match TRBD1. Germline values: CDR1 SQVTM, CDR2 ANQGSEA. The CDR3 runs to 16 residues.

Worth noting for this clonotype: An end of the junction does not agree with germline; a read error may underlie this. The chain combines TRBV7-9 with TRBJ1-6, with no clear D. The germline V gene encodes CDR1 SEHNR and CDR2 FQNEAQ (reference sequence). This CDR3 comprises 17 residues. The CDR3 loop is CASNTGPSSSYNSPLHF. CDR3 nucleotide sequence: TGTGCCAGCAACACTGGACCGTCCAGCTCCTACAATTCACCCCTCCACTTT.

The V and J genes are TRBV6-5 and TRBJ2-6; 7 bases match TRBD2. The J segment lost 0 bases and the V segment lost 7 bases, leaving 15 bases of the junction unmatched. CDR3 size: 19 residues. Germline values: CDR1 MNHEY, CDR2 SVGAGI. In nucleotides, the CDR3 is TGTGCCAGCAATTTCTCCTCCGGGCGGGGGAGCTCTGGGGCCAACGTCCTGACTTTC. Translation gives CASNFSSGRGSSGANVLTF.

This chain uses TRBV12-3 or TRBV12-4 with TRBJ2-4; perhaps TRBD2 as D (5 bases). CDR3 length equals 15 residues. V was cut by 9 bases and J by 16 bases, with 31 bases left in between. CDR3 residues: CARSLGAVDRAPIYF. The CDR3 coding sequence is TGTGCCAGGAGTCTAGGAGCGGTAGACCGTGCGCCAATTTACTTC.

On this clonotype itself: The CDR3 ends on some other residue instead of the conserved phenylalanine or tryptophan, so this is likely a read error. The CDR3 here is CDSSFQGEGNEQFL. CDR3 nucleotides: TGTGACAGCAGCTTTCAGGGGGAGGGTAATGAGCAGTTCCTC. This rearrangement joins TRBV11-2 to TRBJ2-1, with D tentatively TRBD1 or TRBD2 (7 bases each). In germline, CDR1 is SGHAT, CDR2 FQNNGV. The CDR3 spans 14 residues.

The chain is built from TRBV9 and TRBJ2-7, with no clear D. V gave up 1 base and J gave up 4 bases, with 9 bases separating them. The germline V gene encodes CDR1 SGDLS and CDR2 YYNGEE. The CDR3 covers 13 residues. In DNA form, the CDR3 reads TGTGCCAGCAGCGTATGTGAGTCTTACGAGCAGTACTTC. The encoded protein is CASSVCESYEQYF.

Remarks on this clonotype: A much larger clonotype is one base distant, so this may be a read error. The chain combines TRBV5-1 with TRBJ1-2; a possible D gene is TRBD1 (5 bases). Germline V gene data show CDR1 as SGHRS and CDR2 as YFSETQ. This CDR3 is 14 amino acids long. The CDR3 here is CANSVAGTDYGYTF. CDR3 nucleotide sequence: TGCGCCAACAGCGTGGCGGGGACGGACTATGGCTACACCTTC.

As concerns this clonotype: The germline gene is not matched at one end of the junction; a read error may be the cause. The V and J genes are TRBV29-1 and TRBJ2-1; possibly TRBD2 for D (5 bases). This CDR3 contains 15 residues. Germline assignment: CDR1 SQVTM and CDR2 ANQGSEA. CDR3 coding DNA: TGCAGCGTTGAACTGTCCGGGAACTCCTACGATGAACAGTTCTTC. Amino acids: CSVELSGNSYDEQFF.

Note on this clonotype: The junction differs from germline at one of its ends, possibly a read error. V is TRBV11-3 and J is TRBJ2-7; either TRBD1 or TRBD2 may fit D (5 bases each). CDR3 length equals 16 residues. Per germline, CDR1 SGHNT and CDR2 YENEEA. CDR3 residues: CGSSLDGTSGFYEQYF. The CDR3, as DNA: TGTGGCAGCAGCTTAGATGGGACCAGCGGATTTTACGAGCAATACTTC.

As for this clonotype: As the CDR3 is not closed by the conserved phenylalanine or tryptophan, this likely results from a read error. CDR3 region: CASSPRGGNQPQYS. DNA for the CDR3: TGTGCCAGCAGTCCCAGGGGTGGGAATCAGCCCCAGTATTCT. The genes are TRBV6-5 and TRBJ1-5; weak D call: TRBD1 (6 bases). With the DNA end fitting TRBJ2-3 better, the J assignment may be wrong. Germline values: CDR1 MNHEY, CDR2 SVGAGI. The CDR3 spans 14 residues.

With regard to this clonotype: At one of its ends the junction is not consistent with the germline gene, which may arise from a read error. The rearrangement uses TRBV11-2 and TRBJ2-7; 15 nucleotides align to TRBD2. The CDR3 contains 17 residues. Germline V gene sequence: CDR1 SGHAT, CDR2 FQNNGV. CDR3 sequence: CVSSTRTSGRALWEQYF. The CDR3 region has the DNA TGTGTCAGCAGCACCCGGACTAGCGGGAGGGCATTATGGGAGCAGTACTTC.

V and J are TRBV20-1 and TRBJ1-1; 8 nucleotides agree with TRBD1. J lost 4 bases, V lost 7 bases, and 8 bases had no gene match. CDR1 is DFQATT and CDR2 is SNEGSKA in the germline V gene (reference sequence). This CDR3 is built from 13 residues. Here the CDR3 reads CSVPGTGGTEAFF. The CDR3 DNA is TGCAGTGTCCCCGGGACAGGAGGCACTGAAGCTTTCTTT.

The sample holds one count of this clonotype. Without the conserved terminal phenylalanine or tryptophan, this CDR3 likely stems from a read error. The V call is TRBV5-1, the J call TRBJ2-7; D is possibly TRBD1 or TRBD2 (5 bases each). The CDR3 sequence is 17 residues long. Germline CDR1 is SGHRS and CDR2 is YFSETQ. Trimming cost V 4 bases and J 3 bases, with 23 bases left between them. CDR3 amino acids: CASSTVGLGVQDYEQYI. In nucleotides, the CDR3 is TGCGCCAGCAGCACGGTTGGACTGGGGGTTCAGGACTACGAGCAGTACATC.

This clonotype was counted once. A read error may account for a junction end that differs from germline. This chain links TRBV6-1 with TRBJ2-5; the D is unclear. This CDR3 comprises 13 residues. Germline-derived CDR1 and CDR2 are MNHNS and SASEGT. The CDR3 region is CAIRPRREETQYF. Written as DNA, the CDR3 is TGTGCCATCCGTCCCAGGAGAGAAGAGACCCAATACTTC.

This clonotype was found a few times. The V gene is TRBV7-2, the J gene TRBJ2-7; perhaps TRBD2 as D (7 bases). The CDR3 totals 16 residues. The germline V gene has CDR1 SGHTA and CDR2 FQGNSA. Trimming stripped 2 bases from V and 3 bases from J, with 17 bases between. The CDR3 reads CASSLRARGGIYEQYF. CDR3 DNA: TGTGCCAGCAGCTTACGCGCGAGGGGGGGAATCTACGAGCAGTACTTC. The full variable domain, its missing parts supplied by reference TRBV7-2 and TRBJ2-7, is GAGVSQSPSNKVTEKGKDVELRCDPISGHTALYWYRQSLGQGLEFLIYFQGNSAPDKSGLPSDRFSAERTGGSVSTLTIQRTQQEDSAVYLCASSLRARGGIYEQYFGPGTRLTVT.

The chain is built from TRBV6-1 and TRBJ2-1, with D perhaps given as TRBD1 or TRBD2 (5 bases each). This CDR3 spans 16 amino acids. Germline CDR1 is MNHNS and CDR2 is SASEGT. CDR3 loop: CISTPAEGSGGNEQFF. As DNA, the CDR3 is TGTATCAGCACCCCAGCCGAGGGGTCGGGTGGCAATGAGCAGTTCTTC.